One and the same sample provided the 28 T cell receptor beta chains below, sequenced in a study of T cells in Graves' hyperthyroidism and ophthalmopathy. Authors of the study amplified TCR beta CDR3 regions from RNA transcripts. RT-PCR in the first round (using the HTBI primer set) targeted the TCR CDR3. TCRdb re-called the multiplex PCR reads with MiXCR, one entry per CDR3 protein. Of 600,000 or so distinct CDR3 sequences in the sample, 15% to 20% were seen once. The sequencing sample was made of blood. These receptors came from a woman aged 25-40 years with Graves' hyperthyroidism.

This clonotype was counted at least ten times. This chain joins TRBV2 and TRBJ2-7; tentatively, D is TRBD1 or TRBD2 (7 bases each). CDR1 and CDR2 (germline): SNHLY, FYNNEI. Between the trimmed V and J ends, which lost 4 bases and 1 base, there was a span of 14 bases. This CDR3 is built from 15 residues. CDR3 DNA: TGTGCCAGCAGTGCGCAGGGGGGGAGTTCCTACGAGCAGTACTTC. Protein sequence: CASSAQGGSSYEQYF.

This clonotype was counted ten times or more. The chain recombines TRBV5-5 with TRBJ2-3; D remains ambiguous. Trimming took 2 bases from V and 2 from J, leaving 12 bases between them. Germline lookup yields CDR1 SGHKS and CDR2 YYEKEE (reference sequence). The CDR3 has 15 residues. CDR3 DNA sequence: TGTGCCAGCAGCTTAACGACCGGTAACACAGATACGCAGTATTTT. It encodes CASSLTTGNTDTQYF. The variable domain in full, completed from reference TRBV5-5 and TRBJ2-3, reads DAGVTQSPTHLIKTRGQQVTLRCSPISGHKSVSWYQQVLGQGPQFIFQYYEKEERGRGNFPDRFSARQFPNYSSELNVNALLLGDSALYLCASSLTTGNTDTQYFGPGTRLTVL.

In its sample, this clonotype was seen many times. This sequence joins TRBV7-2 and TRBJ2-5, with D maybe TRBD2 (5 bases). Deletions cut 1 base from V and 4 bases from J, with 13 bases between. This CDR3 is built from 15 residues. From germline, CDR1 is SGHTA and CDR2 FQGNSA. CDR3 residues: CASSLGGRGGETQYF. The CDR3 DNA follows: TGTGCCAGCAGCTTAGGTGGGAGAGGAGGAGAGACCCAGTACTTC.

This clonotype was found a few times. CDR3 nucleotide sequence: TGTGCCAGCAGTTACCGAATCAGAATCTCCTACGAGCAGTACTTC. Translating gives CASSYRIRISYEQYF. The J gene is TRBJ2-7, the V gene TRBV6-2 or TRBV6-3; D unclear. CDR1 is MNHEY, CDR2 SVGEGT, per germline. V lost 2 bases to trimming and J lost 0 bases, with 11 bases between them. This CDR3 spans 15 amino acids.

This clonotype was seen ten or more times. The rearrangement uses TRBV18 and TRBJ1-1, with TRBD1 matching over 9 bases. The V and J ends lost 3 bases and 1 base, in that order; junction bases with no gene match: 6. Germline-derived CDR1 and CDR2 are KGHSH and LQKENI. The CDR3 extends over 16 amino acids. CDR3 in DNA: TGTGCCAGCTCACCCCTCGGGACAGGGCCGAACACTGAAGCTTTCTTT. Translating it yields CASSPLGTGPNTEAFF. The entire variable domain, with the rest obtained from reference TRBV18 and TRBJ1-1, is as follows: NAGVMQNPRHLVRRRGQEARLRCSPMKGHSHVYWYRQLPEEGLKFMVYLQKENIIDESGMPKERFSAEFPKEGPSILRIQQVVRGDSAAYFCASSPLGTGPNTEAFFGQGTRLTVV.

This clonotype was observed at least ten times. The V call is TRBV28, the J call TRBJ2-2; 7 positions match TRBD1. The length of the CDR3 is 18 residues. Germline loops: CDR1 MDHEN, CDR2 SYDVKM. Trimming at V came to 2 bases and at J to 6 bases, leaving 15 bases not matched to a gene. CDR3 region: CASSLPPGRQGSAGELFF. The DNA of the CDR3 is TGTGCCAGCAGTTTACCCCCTGGGCGACAGGGTTCGGCCGGGGAGCTGTTTTTT. Full variable domain (remainder filled in from reference TRBV28 and TRBJ2-2): DVKVTQSSRYLVKRTGEKVFLECVQDMDHENMFWYRQDPGLGLRLIYFSYDVKMKEKGDIPEGYSVSREKKERFSLILESASTNQTSMYLCASSLPPGRQGSAGELFFGEGSRLTVL.

At least ten counts were recorded for this clonotype. The V and J genes are TRBV7-2 and TRBJ1-2, with D tentatively TRBD1 (5 bases). The CDR3 loop spans 11 amino acids. Germline CDR1 and CDR2: SGHTA and FQGNSA. The V and J ends lost 8 bases and 6 bases respectively, with 10 bases between them. CDR3 residues: CASVSGDGYTF. The CDR3 region has the DNA TGTGCCAGCGTGTCGGGGGATGGCTACACCTTC.

This clonotype was observed many times. This chain connects TRBV7-2 to TRBJ2-3; 13 positions match TRBD2. CDR3 size: 20 residues. Unmatched junction bases numbered 14, after V lost 5 bases and J lost 0 bases. CDR1 is SGHTA, CDR2 FQGNSA, per germline. The DNA of the CDR3 is TGTGCCAGCAGCCCCTCATATGGGACTAGCGGGACGACTAGCACAGATACGCAGTATTTT. Amino acids: CASSPSYGTSGTTSTDTQYF.

This rearrangement joins TRBV3-1 to TRBJ2-1; the D gene could be TRBD1 or TRBD2 (7 bases each). The CDR3 is 16 residues long. Trimming pared 3 bases from V and 6 bases from J, leaving 18 bases between. The V gene's germline CDR1 is LGHDT and CDR2 YNNKEL (reference sequence). CDR3 in amino acids: CASSHLGGGSGNEQFF. The CDR3 DNA follows: TGTGCCAGCAGCCACCTAGGGGGCGGGAGTGGCAATGAGCAGTTCTTC.

Regarding this clonotype: A much more abundant neighbour one base away suggests this may be a read error. The chain joins TRBV29-1 to TRBJ1-1; 9 bases line up with TRBD1. The length of the CDR3 is 14 residues. V lost 3 bases to trimming and J lost 3 bases; unmatched junction nucleotides: 5. From germline, CDR1 is SQVTM and CDR2 ANQGSEA. CDR3 in DNA: TGCAGCGTTGATATCGGGACAGGGTACACTGAAGCTTTCTTT. Translation gives CSVDIGTGYTEAFF.

This clonotype turned up a few times. This chain joins TRBV6-2 or TRBV6-3 and TRBJ2-6; the D gene is possibly TRBD1 (6 bases). V was shortened by 11 bases and J by 5 bases, with 16 bases between the two germline ends. CDR3 length: 14 amino acids. Looked up from germline, CDR1 is MNHEY and CDR2 is SVGEGT. The CDR3, as DNA: TGTGCCCTCGGGCAGGGGCGGAGGGCCAACGTCCTGACTTTC. Translating gives CALGQGRRANVLTF.

This clonotype was recorded at least ten times. This chain uses TRBV7-9 with TRBJ2-6; D perhaps matches TRBD2 (6 bases). Germline values: CDR1 SEHNR, CDR2 FQNEAQ (reference sequence). The V end was cut by 4 bases, the J end by 8 bases, with 12 bases between. The CDR3 length is 14 residues. In DNA form, the CDR3 reads TGTGCCAGCAGCTCCGCCGGGGGTCCCAACGTCCTGACTTTC. Encoded protein: CASSSAGGPNVLTF.

V usage is TRBV10-3 and J usage is TRBJ2-2; TRBD2 aligns across 12 bases. The germline V gene has CDR1 ENHRY and CDR2 SYGVKD. The CDR3 totals 17 residues. V was clipped by 5 bases and J by 9 bases; unmatched bases: 13. DNA of the CDR3: TGTGCCATCAGTCCCCAAGCAACCACTAGCGGGAGGCGGGAGCTGTTTTTT. Translated: CAISPQATTSGRRELFF.

This clonotype was seen only a few times. CDR3 coding DNA: TGTGCCAGCAGTGAAAATGAGGGACAGATTTTTTCCTATGGCTACACCTTC. Translated: CASSENEGQIFSYGYTF. This chain connects TRBV2 to TRBJ1-2, with 7 positions matching TRBD1. This CDR3 contains 17 residues. The ends lost 2 bases at V and 4 bases at J; junction bases unmatched: 13. Germline loops: CDR1 SNHLY, CDR2 FYNNEI.

This clonotype came up a few times. V is TRBV7-9 and J is TRBJ2-7; unclear D gene. The germline CDR1 and CDR2 sequences are SEHNR and FQNEAQ (reference sequence). The CDR3 has 14 residues. Trimming left V 2 bases short and J 5 bases short, with 13 bases between. As DNA, the CDR3 is TGTGCCAGCAGCTTAAGTTCCTGGGTGGACGAGCAGTACTTC. Protein sequence: CASSLSSWVDEQYF.

This chain connects TRBV6-1 to TRBJ1-3; D uncertain. Germline CDR1 and CDR2: MNHNS and SASEGT. CDR3 length equals 16 residues. Trimming shortened V by 4 bases and J by 0 bases, and 13 bases separated the two germline ends. In DNA form, the CDR3 reads TGTGCCAGCAGTGCCCTCGGGCCGAACTCTGGAAACACCATATATTTT. Translated, it gives CASSALGPNSGNTIYF.

This clonotype was observed a handful of times. In nucleotides, the CDR3 is TGTGCCAGCAGTGCACCGGGGCCGGCGAACACTGAAGCTTTCTTT. Translated: CASSAPGPANTEAFF. This sequence joins TRBV6-1 and TRBJ1-1, with a possible D match to TRBD1 (5 bases). Germline assignment: CDR1 MNHNS and CDR2 SASEGT. The V end lost 4 bases, the J end lost 1 base, and 13 bases lay between the germline ends. The CDR3 runs to 15 residues.

This clonotype was counted many times. This chain links TRBV30 with TRBJ2-7, with D unclear. Germline V gene data show CDR1 as GTSNPN and CDR2 as SVGIG (reference sequence). The CDR3 extends over 12 amino acids. The V end was cut by 1 base, the J end by 6 bases, with 10 bases between. The CDR3 is CAWSDRAPEQYF. CDR3 nucleotides: TGTGCCTGGAGTGACCGGGCCCCCGAGCAGTACTTC.

This sequence joins TRBV3-1 and TRBJ2-2, with D perhaps matching TRBD2 (5 bases). Germline CDR1 is LGHDT and CDR2 is YNNKEL (reference sequence). Trimming took off 1 base at V and 2 bases at J, with 11 bases between the two ends. CDR3 size: 16 residues. In nucleotides, the CDR3 is TGTGCCAGCAGCCAAGTTGATAGCGCAAACACCGGGGAGCTGTTTTTT. It specifies CASSQVDSANTGELFF.

This clonotype was counted at least ten times. This rearrangement joins TRBV6-2 or TRBV6-3 to TRBJ1-1; TRBD1 matches 8 bases. The V gene end was trimmed by 6 bases and the J gene end by 8 bases; junction bases not matched to a gene: 2. This CDR3 comprises 11 residues. In germline, CDR1 is MNHEY, CDR2 SVGEGT. DNA for the CDR3: TGTGCCAGCAGACGACAGGGGGAAGCTTTCTTT. It encodes CASRRQGEAFF.

The V call is TRBV30, the J call TRBJ2-5, with 7 bases matching TRBD1. CDR3 length: 13 residues. Trimming removed 1 base from V and 4 bases from J; junction bases left unmatched: 3. Per germline, CDR1 GTSNPN and CDR2 SVGIG (reference sequence). The CDR3 region is CAWSEGAGETQYF. The CDR3 coding sequence is TGTGCCTGGAGTGAGGGGGCGGGAGAGACCCAGTACTTC.

This sequence joins TRBV7-9 and TRBJ1-1; 7 bases fit TRBD1. CDR3 length: 15 amino acids. CDR1 is SEHNR and CDR2 is FQNEAQ in the germline V gene (reference sequence). The V and J ends lost 3 bases and 1 base, in that order; junction bases with no gene match: 5. CDR3 residues: CASSLGWDRNTEAFF. The CDR3 region has the DNA TGTGCCAGCAGCTTGGGCTGGGACAGGAACACTGAAGCTTTCTTT.

This clonotype was seen a few times. V gene TRBV29-1 combines with J gene TRBJ1-4; 9 bases match TRBD1. The CDR3 loop spans 13 amino acids. The V gene end was trimmed by 7 bases and the J gene end by 7 bases; junction bases not matched to a gene: 7. The germline V gene encodes CDR1 SQVTM and CDR2 ANQGSEA. The CDR3 is CSAADRGGEKLFF. The CDR3 bases are TGCAGCGCCGCGGACAGGGGTGGTGAAAAACTGTTTTTT.

In its sample, this clonotype was seen many times. This chain links TRBV2 with TRBJ2-7, with TRBD1 matching 7 bases. The V gene end was trimmed by 2 bases and the J gene end by 2 bases; junction bases not matched to a gene: 0. This CDR3 has 13 residues. CDR1 is SNHLY, CDR2 FYNNEI, per germline. The CDR3, as DNA: TGTGCCAGCAGTGAACAGGGGGCCTACGAGCAGTACTTC. Protein: CASSEQGAYEQYF. Variable domain in full (rest from reference TRBV2 and TRBJ2-7): EPEVTQTPSHQVTQMGQEVILRCVPISNHLYFYWYRQILGQKVEFLVSFYNNEISEKSEIFDDQFSVERPDGSNFTLKIRSTKLEDSAMYFCASSEQGAYEQYFGPGTRLTVT.

This chain uses TRBV6-1 with TRBJ2-1, with D unclear. This CDR3 comprises 14 residues. V shed 6 bases and J shed 5 bases, with 14 bases lying between them. The germline gives CDR1 MNHNS, CDR2 SASEGT. CDR3 sequence: CASRTLRTHNEQFF. The CDR3 nucleotides read TGTGCCAGCAGAACCCTTCGGACGCACAATGAGCAGTTCTTC.

This clonotype has at least ten counts. V gene TRBV28 combines with J gene TRBJ2-3; unclear D gene. V dropped 6 bases and J dropped 2 bases, with 15 bases sitting between them. The V gene's germline CDR1 is MDHEN and CDR2 SYDVKM. The CDR3 contains 15 residues. CDR3: CASRSGRSDTDTQYF. The CDR3 region has the DNA TGTGCCAGCAGGTCCGGGCGGTCGGACACAGATACGCAGTATTTT.

There are a few counts of this clonotype. The chain recombines TRBV4-3 with TRBJ2-1; the match to TRBD2 covers 13 bases. Germline-derived CDR1 and CDR2 are LGHNA and YSLEER. Trimming took 1 base from V and 1 from J; bases not matched to a gene: 7. The CDR3 length is 19 residues. The CDR3, as DNA: TGCGCCAGCAGCCAAGGGACTAGCGGGAGCGGAGAATCCTACAATGAGCAGTTCTTC. Translated: CASSQGTSGSGESYNEQFF.

This clonotype was seen a handful of times. The chain employs TRBV28 and TRBJ1-2; 9 bases are shared with TRBD1. Germline V gene lookup returns CDR1 MDHEN and CDR2 SYDVKM. V lost 1 base, J lost 8 bases, and 11 bases stayed unmatched. The CDR3 consists of 16 residues. The DNA of the CDR3 is TGTGCCAGCAGTTTATCCACCGGGACAGGGTCCGGAGGCTACACCTTC. This encodes CASSLSTGTGSGGYTF.